The 31 T cell receptor beta chains below come from one sample, sequenced in a study of blood T cell repertoires in COVID-19. Libraries were prepared by immunoSEQ multiplex PCR; TCRdb keeps only in-frame clonotypes and omits some of them. The data hold 45,000 to 65,000 clones, with around 90% observed a single time. Input material: peripheral blood. The receptors were sampled from a human donor in a cohort sampled during active COVID-19.

The chain uses TRBV19 and TRBJ1-2, with D possibly being TRBD1 (6 bases). V gave up 3 bases and J gave up 4 bases, with 12 bases separating them. The CDR3 extends over 14 amino acids. In germline, CDR1 is LNHDA, CDR2 SQIVND (reference sequence). CDR3 coding DNA: TGTGCCAGTAGTATCGGGGGGACAAGCTATGGCTACACCTTC. Translating it yields CASSIGGTSYGYTF.

The V gene is TRBV30, the J gene TRBJ2-5, with TRBD2 matching over 10 bases. V lost 3 bases to trimming and J lost 1 base; unmatched junction nucleotides: 8. The CDR3 length is 16 residues. Germline assignment: CDR1 GTSNPN and CDR2 SVGIG (reference sequence). The CDR3 DNA sequence: TGTGCCTGGAGATTACTAGCGGGGAGACCCCAAGAGACCCAGTACTTC. Its protein is CAWRLLAGRPQETQYF.

The rearrangement links TRBV15 to TRBJ2-1, with 9 bases matching TRBD2. Germline lookup yields CDR1 LNHNV and CDR2 YYDKDF (reference sequence). The CDR3 runs to 17 residues. Germline trimming cut 0 bases from V and 8 bases from J; bases unmatched to any gene: 11. The CDR3 DNA is TGTGCCACCAGCAGAGATATGCTAGCGGGAAGGGGCGATGAGCAGTTCTTC. Amino acid sequence: CATSRDMLAGRGDEQFF.

This clone was seen more than once but under ten times. The chain joins TRBV4-1 to TRBJ2-7, with D perhaps TRBD1 (5 bases). Germline lookup yields CDR1 MGHRA and CDR2 YSYEKL. The V end lost 6 bases, the J end lost 2 bases, and 17 bases lay between the germline ends. This CDR3 is 15 amino acids long. The CDR3 is CASSLDGAWAYEQYF. In DNA, the CDR3 is TGCGCCAGCAGTCTCGATGGGGCGTGGGCCTACGAGCAGTACTTC.

The rearrangement links TRBV30 to TRBJ1-5; 8 bases are a match to TRBD1. The CDR3 runs to 14 residues. CDR1 GTSNPN and CDR2 SVGIG come from the germline V gene (reference sequence). Losses at the gene ends were 4 bases for V and 3 bases for J; bases not matched to a gene: 5. The CDR3 DNA reads TGTGCCTGGAACCGCAGGGGGCACAATCAGCCCCAGCATTTT. Its protein is CAWNRRGHNQPQHF.

This chain joins TRBV3-1 (or the pseudogene TRBV3-2) and TRBJ2-5, with 9 bases lining up with TRBD2. CDR1 and CDR2 (germline): LGHDT, YNNKEL (reference sequence). With V trimmed by 7 bases and J by 5 bases, 8 bases remained unmatched. The CDR3 is made up of 14 amino acids. CDR3 sequence: CASKPGGGAETQYF. CDR3 sequence (DNA): TGTGCCAGCAAGCCAGGCGGGGGGGCGGAGACCCAGTACTTC.

The chain couples TRBV7-9 to TRBJ1-1; D unresolved. The CDR3 sequence is 11 residues long. CDR1 and CDR2 from the germline V gene are SEHNR and FQNEAQ (reference sequence). Between the trimmed V and J ends, which lost 5 bases and 11 bases, there was a span of 12 bases. CDR3 sequence (DNA): TGTGCCAGCAGCCTTCAGATGATTGCTTTCTTT. Translation: CASSLQMIAFF.

The rearrangement uses TRBV7-2 and TRBJ1-3; D is ambiguous. This CDR3 has 13 amino acids. V was trimmed by 5 bases and J by 4 bases, leaving 9 bases between them. The V gene's germline CDR1 is SGHTA and CDR2 FQGNSA. The CDR3 protein is CASSKEGGNTIYF. The CDR3 nucleotides read TGTGCCAGCAGCAAAGAGGGAGGAAACACCATATATTTT.

The chain employs TRBV11-2 and TRBJ1-5; D gene unclear. This CDR3 spans 13 amino acids. Trimming stripped 5 bases from V and 3 bases from J, with 8 bases between. The V gene's germline CDR1 is SGHAT and CDR2 FQNNGV. For the CDR3, the DNA is TGTGCCAGCAGCCCTACCTCCAATCAGCCCCAGCATTTT. It encodes CASSPTSNQPQHF.

V is TRBV28 and J is TRBJ2-2; 13 bases agree with TRBD2. CDR3 length equals 19 residues. CDR1 is MDHEN and CDR2 is SYDVKM in the germline V gene. J lost 0 bases, V lost 6 bases, and 10 bases had no gene match. DNA of the CDR3: TGTGCCAGCAGACTCACACTAGCGGGGGGGGACGCGAACACCGGGGAGCTGTTTTTT. This encodes CASRLTLAGGDANTGELFF.

CDR3 region: CASSGTLSGSGQYV. The CDR3 DNA reads as TGTGCCAGCAGCGGGACTTTGAGCGGGAGTGGGCAGTACGTC. V and J are TRBV6-2 or TRBV6-3 and TRBJ2-7, with TRBD2 matching 8 bases. Germline V gives CDR1 MNHEY, CDR2 SVGEGT. V was clipped by 6 bases and J by 9 bases; unmatched bases: 13. The length of the CDR3 is 14 residues.

The chain carries TRBV20-1 and TRBJ2-3; 14 bases are a match to TRBD2. The CDR3 loop spans 15 amino acids. The J segment lost 3 bases and the V segment lost 5 bases, leaving 4 bases of the junction unmatched. Germline CDR1 is DFQATT and CDR2 is SNEGSKA (reference sequence). The CDR3 loop reads CSARGLAGGTDTQYF. CDR3 DNA: TGCAGTGCTCGTGGACTAGCGGGGGGAACAGATACGCAGTATTTT.

The rearrangement joins TRBV15 to TRBJ1-6, with D hard to call. V dropped 0 bases and J dropped 8 bases, with 11 bases sitting between them. Germline CDR1 LNHNV, CDR2 YYDKDF (reference sequence). The CDR3 runs to 15 residues. The CDR3 sequence is CATSRDGGRDSPLHF. CDR3 sequence (DNA): TGTGCCACCAGCAGAGATGGCGGGAGGGATTCACCCCTCCACTTT.

The rearrangement links TRBV14 to TRBJ1-2; D is unclear. Trimming shortened V by 5 bases and J by 4 bases, and 11 bases separated the two germline ends. CDR1 SGHDN and CDR2 FVKESK come from the germline V gene. The CDR3 consists of 13 residues. CDR3 residues: CASSSGTRYGYTF. Here the CDR3 DNA reads TGTGCCAGCAGCTCAGGAACCCGCTATGGCTACACCTTC.

This rearrangement joins TRBV7-9 to TRBJ2-2; 11 nucleotides align to TRBD2. V lost 5 bases to trimming and J lost 4 bases; unmatched junction nucleotides: 6. The length of the CDR3 is 16 residues. CDR1 SEHNR and CDR2 FQNEAQ come from the germline V gene (reference sequence). CDR3 amino acids: CASSPLAGVTTGELFF. The CDR3 DNA follows: TGTGCCAGCAGCCCACTAGCGGGAGTTACCACCGGGGAGCTGTTTTTT.

This clone was observed a few times. The V and J genes are TRBV6-4 and TRBJ1-6; D is ambiguous. CDR3 length: 17 amino acids. The germline V and J ends were trimmed by 4 bases and 14 bases, with 27 bases remaining between them. Looked up from germline, CDR1 is MRHNA and CDR2 is SNTAGT. CDR3 nucleotides: TGTGCCAGCAGTGGGTTTTTGTCGGGTATAATTCACCCCTCCCTCCACTTT. Its protein is CASSGFLSGIIHPSLHF.

The V gene is TRBV19, the J gene TRBJ2-1, with 7 bases fitting TRBD1. The J segment lost 0 bases and the V segment lost 5 bases, leaving 7 bases of the junction unmatched. This CDR3 has 16 amino acids. The germline CDR1 and CDR2 sequences are LNHDA and SQIVND (reference sequence). The CDR3 DNA reads TGTGCCAGTAGTGGGACAGCCAGGGGCTCCTACAATGAGCAGTTCTTC. It encodes CASSGTARGSYNEQFF.

J is TRBJ2-1 and V is TRBV11-1, with 7 bases fitting TRBD1. The CDR3 is 15 residues long. CDR1 is SGHAT, CDR2 FQDESV, per germline (reference sequence). V was clipped by 1 base and J by 4 bases; unmatched bases: 4. CDR3 residues: CASSLGGQEYNEQFF. In nucleotides, the CDR3 is TGTGCCAGCAGCTTAGGTGGACAGGAATACAATGAGCAGTTCTTC.

The rearrangement links TRBV12-3 or TRBV12-4 to TRBJ2-5; the D gene is possibly TRBD1 (5 bases). The CDR3 totals 12 residues. Trimming left V 6 bases short and J 4 bases short, with 9 bases between. CDR3 sequence reads: CASSRTRETQYF. CDR3 nucleotides: TGTGCCAGCAGCAGGACACGAGAGACCCAGTACTTC.

The chain combines TRBV19 with TRBJ1-1; D is undetermined. Germline assignment: CDR1 LNHDA and CDR2 SQIVND (reference sequence). This CDR3 has 15 residues. Trimming left V 6 bases short and J 4 bases short, with 18 bases between. The CDR3, as DNA: TGTGCCAGTAGGTCCGGGTTGGCCCGGGGCACTGAAGCTTTCTTT. This sequence encodes CASRSGLARGTEAFF.

The chain carries TRBV5-4 and TRBJ2-4, with a possible D match to TRBD1 (7 bases). CDR3 size: 18 residues. Trimming stripped 3 bases from V and 6 bases from J, with 25 bases between. In germline, CDR1 is SGHNT, CDR2 YYREEE (reference sequence). The CDR3: CASSSTKRGRGDLNIQYF. CDR3 sequence (DNA): TGTGCCAGCAGCTCAACCAAACGGGGCAGGGGGGATCTAAACATTCAGTACTTC.

The CDR3 sequence is CATSDRTATSVETQYF. CDR3 nucleotide sequence: TGTGCCACCAGTGATCGGACTGCCACTTCAGTGGAGACCCAGTACTTC. J is TRBJ2-5 and V is TRBV24-1; D perhaps matches TRBD2 (5 bases). CDR1 and CDR2 (germline): KGHDR, SFDVKD. The CDR3 runs to 16 residues. Trimming pared 3 bases from V and 5 bases from J, leaving 18 bases between.

The chain has TRBV7-2 and TRBJ1-4; D gene unclear. This CDR3 is 15 amino acids long. Germline assignment: CDR1 SGHTA and CDR2 FQGNSA. The V end lost 5 bases, the J end lost 4 bases, and 14 bases lay between the germline ends. CDR3 region: CASSPRKAFNEKLFF. The CDR3 region has the DNA TGTGCCAGCAGCCCCAGGAAGGCGTTTAATGAAAAACTGTTTTTT.

This clone has more than one count but fewer than ten. The J gene is TRBJ2-5, the V gene TRBV2, with D possibly matching TRBD2 (6 bases). V lost 1 base to trimming and J lost 4 bases, with 13 bases between them. The CDR3 runs 15 residues. The germline V gene has CDR1 SNHLY and CDR2 FYNNEI. The CDR3 sequence is CASSEVTGVGETQYF. In DNA form, the CDR3 reads TGTGCCAGCAGTGAAGTTACGGGAGTTGGAGAGACCCAGTACTTC.

The chain employs TRBV10-1 and TRBJ2-7; weak D call: TRBD2 (7 bases). Germline V gives CDR1 WNHNN, CDR2 SYGVQD (reference sequence). Deletions cut 3 bases from V and 6 bases from J, with 12 bases between. CDR3 size: 13 residues. CDR3 sequence: CASSDGGASEQYF. For the CDR3, the DNA is TGCGCCAGCAGTGATGGGGGGGCCAGCGAGCAGTACTTC.

The chain combines TRBV27 with TRBJ2-5; 11 nucleotides line up with TRBD2. V dropped 5 bases and J dropped 1; count of bases not matched to a gene: 6. Germline V lookup: CDR1 MNHEY, CDR2 SMNVEV (reference sequence). This CDR3 is 16 amino acids long. The CDR3 protein is CASSPAGLAGQETQYF. The CDR3 bases are TGTGCCAGCAGTCCGGCCGGACTAGCGGGCCAAGAGACCCAGTACTTC.

V is TRBV5-4 and J is TRBJ1-2; a weak D match, TRBD1 (5 bases). The CDR3 length is 15 residues. V was clipped by 4 bases and J by 7 bases, with 20 bases between them. The germline V gene encodes CDR1 SGHNT and CDR2 YYREEE (reference sequence). CDR3 amino acids: CASSPRGGPLGGYTF. The CDR3 nucleotides read TGTGCCAGCAGCCCCCGCGGGGGTCCCTTAGGTGGCTACACCTTC.

This rearrangement joins TRBV7-8 to TRBJ2-1, with 9 bases identical to TRBD1. V lost 5 bases to trimming and J lost 4 bases; unmatched junction nucleotides: 6. Looked up from germline, CDR1 is SGHVS and CDR2 is FQNEAQ. The CDR3 loop spans 15 amino acids. The CDR3 nucleotides are TGTGCCAGCAGCACAGGGGGCCAACTGTACAATGAGCAGTTCTTC. It encodes CASSTGGQLYNEQFF.

This clone occurred once. The DNA of the CDR3 is TGTGCCACCAGCAGTGGCGGGAGCTGGACAGATACGCAGTATTTT. Translation gives CATSSGGSWTDTQYF. The chain combines TRBV15 with TRBJ2-3; 7 positions agree with TRBD2. CDR1 and CDR2 from the germline V gene are LNHNV and YYDKDF (reference sequence). Trimming at V came to 3 bases and at J to 3 bases, leaving 6 bases not matched to a gene. This CDR3 spans 15 amino acids.

V gene TRBV11-3 combines with J gene TRBJ2-5; TRBD1 agrees at 9 bases. This CDR3 region has 17 residues. V was clipped by 3 bases and J by 5 bases; unmatched bases: 13. Germline CDR1 and CDR2: SGHNT and YENEEA. The CDR3, as DNA: TGTGCCAGCAGCTTTAATGTAAAGGACAGGGGTGAGGAGACCCAGTACTTC. It encodes CASSFNVKDRGEETQYF.

This sequence joins TRBV5-6 and TRBJ2-3, with 8 bases fitting TRBD2. The V segment lost 0 bases and the J segment 0 bases; nucleotides outside the gene matches: 6. CDR3 size: 17 residues. CDR1 and CDR2 from the germline V gene are SGHDT and YYEEEE. CDR3 amino acids: CASSLARGGTSTDTQYF. As DNA, the CDR3 is TGTGCCAGCAGCTTGGCCCGGGGGGGGACTAGCACAGATACGCAGTATTTT.